Listed below are T cell receptor beta chains from one sample, sequenced in a study of shared clonotypes between healthy human individuals. Produced via immunoSEQ multiplex PCR; TCRdb's table is partial and in-frame only. The sample has hundreds of thousands of clones, 97% seen once. Sequenced material: naive CD4+ T cells sorted from blood. Receptors originate from a woman aged 30 to 39 in good health. The CDR3 runs from the conserved cysteine through the conserved F or W. D genes are given only for firm matches. A clone size is listed for some rows: how often the clone was seen (once, few, many), or a class if it is expanded.

clone size: once
V gene: TRBV28
D gene: TRBD1
J gene: TRBJ2-7
CDR3 length: 14
CDR3 DNA: TGTGCCAGCAGTCTGCACGGGACAGCCTACGAGCAGTACTTC
CDR3 protein: CASSLHGTAYEQYF

clone size: NA
V gene: TRBV7-9
D gene: NA
J gene: TRBJ1-1
CDR3 length: 13
CDR3 DNA: TGTGCCAGCAGCTCGTACGAGAACACTGAAGCTTTCTTT
CDR3 protein: CASSSYENTEAFF

clone size: once
V gene: TRBV11-2
D gene: TRBD2
J gene: TRBJ2-7
CDR3 length: 15
CDR3 DNA: TGTGCCAGCAGCCTAAAGACTAGCGGGATCGGCGAGCAGTACTTC
CDR3 protein: CASSLKTSGIGEQYF

clone size: once
V gene: TRBV14
D gene: NA
J gene: TRBJ1-1
CDR3 length: 18
CDR3 DNA: TGTGCCAGCAGCCAAGAGGTCAGGGGTTTGGCAGGGGACACTGAAGCTTTCTTT
CDR3 protein: CASSQEVRGLAGDTEAFF

clone size: NA
V gene: TRBV11-2
D gene: NA
J gene: TRBJ2-7
CDR3 length: 14
CDR3 DNA: TGTGCCAGCAGCTCCGCGGGACTCAGTTACGAGCAGTACTTC
CDR3 protein: CASSSAGLSYEQYF

clone size: NA
V gene: TRBV13
D gene: TRBD2
J gene: TRBJ2-3
CDR3 length: 14
CDR3 DNA: TGTGCCAGCAGCTTAGGACTAGCGGCAGATACGCAGTATTTT
CDR3 protein: CASSLGLAADTQYF

clone size: NA
V gene: TRBV19
D gene: NA
J gene: TRBJ2-6
CDR3 length: 14
CDR3 DNA: TGTGCCAGTAAGTGGAGCTCTGGGGCCAACGTCCTGACTTTC
CDR3 protein: CASKWSSGANVLTF

clone size: NA
V gene: TRBV19
D gene: TRBD1
J gene: TRBJ1-2
CDR3 length: 17
CDR3 DNA: TGTGCCAGTAGTATTGTTCGGACAGGTTCCTCTAACTATGGCTACACCTTC
CDR3 protein: CASSIVRTGSSNYGYTF

clone size: NA
V gene: TRBV4-1
D gene: TRBD1
J gene: TRBJ1-6
CDR3 length: 15
CDR3 DNA: TGCGCCAGCAGCCAACAACAGGGGTATAATTCACCCCTCCACTTT
CDR3 protein: CASSQQQGYNSPLHF

clone size: NA
V gene: TRBV28
D gene: TRBD1
J gene: TRBJ2-1
CDR3 length: 15
CDR3 DNA: TGTGCCAGCAGTCCCCAGGGACAGGGTTACAATGAGCAGTTCTTC
CDR3 protein: CASSPQGQGYNEQFF

clone size: NA
V gene: TRBV28
D gene: TRBD1
J gene: TRBJ1-5
CDR3 length: 15
CDR3 DNA: TGTGCCAGCAGCGGAGGGGGCGGCGGCAATCAGCCCCAGCATTTT
CDR3 protein: CASSGGGGGNQPQHF

clone size: NA
V gene: TRBV2
D gene: NA
J gene: TRBJ1-5
CDR3 length: 15
CDR3 DNA: TGTGCCAGCAGTGCACAGGGCCTCAGGAATCAGCCCCAGCATTTT
CDR3 protein: CASSAQGLRNQPQHF

clone size: NA
V gene: TRBV6-1
D gene: NA
J gene: TRBJ2-7
CDR3 length: 13
CDR3 DNA: TGTGCCAGCCGCGGGGACAGAGGCTACGAGCAGTACTTC
CDR3 protein: CASRGDRGYEQYF

clone size: NA
V gene: TRBV6-1
D gene: NA
J gene: TRBJ1-5
CDR3 length: 13
CDR3 DNA: TGTGCCAGCAGTGAAGTAGAGGATCAGCCCCAGCATTTT
CDR3 protein: CASSEVEDQPQHF

clone size: NA
V gene: TRBV28
D gene: TRBD2
J gene: TRBJ2-1
CDR3 length: 18
CDR3 DNA: TGTGCCAGCAGTTTGAATGAGGCGGGAGGGTACCCGCTACATGGGCAGTTCTTC
CDR3 protein: CASSLNEAGGYPLHGQFF

clone size: NA
V gene: TRBV10-3
D gene: TRBD2
J gene: TRBJ2-2
CDR3 length: 14
CDR3 DNA: TGTGCCATCAGCGAGCGGGAGCTCACCGGGGAGCTGTTTTTT
CDR3 protein: CAISERELTGELFF

clone size: NA
V gene: TRBV29-1
D gene: TRBD1
J gene: TRBJ2-2
CDR3 length: 14
CDR3 DNA: TGCAGCGTTGTAGGGACAGGGGTAACCGGGGAGCTGTTTTTT
CDR3 protein: CSVVGTGVTGELFF

clone size: NA
V gene: TRBV5-1
D gene: NA
J gene: TRBJ2-7
CDR3 length: 14
CDR3 DNA: TGCGCCAGCAGCTTGGCCTTTGGAACCTACGAGCAGTACTTC
CDR3 protein: CASSLAFGTYEQYF

clone size: NA
V gene: TRBV27
D gene: TRBD1
J gene: TRBJ2-5
CDR3 length: 15
CDR3 DNA: TGTGCCAGCAGACCGGGACAGACGTACCAAGAGACCCAGTACTTC
CDR3 protein: CASRPGQTYQETQYF

clone size: NA
V gene: TRBV6-4
D gene: NA
J gene: TRBJ1-1
CDR3 length: 13
CDR3 DNA: TGTGCCAGCAGTGTAGGCAGGGACACTGAAGCTTTCTTT
CDR3 protein: CASSVGRDTEAFF

clone size: NA
V gene: TRBV6-1
D gene: TRBD2
J gene: TRBJ2-3
CDR3 length: 15
CDR3 DNA: TGTGCCAGCAGAAAACTAGCGGGAGCGATAGATACGCAGTATTTT
CDR3 protein: CASRKLAGAIDTQYF

clone size: NA
V gene: TRBV7-9
D gene: TRBD2
J gene: TRBJ2-7
CDR3 length: 14
CDR3 DNA: TGTGCCAGCAGCTTTAGCGGGAGTTCCTACGAGCAGTACTTC
CDR3 protein: CASSFSGSSYEQYF

clone size: NA
V gene: TRBV10-3
D gene: NA
J gene: TRBJ2-1
CDR3 length: 12
CDR3 DNA: TGTGCCATCAGTACAGCATACAATGAGCAGTTCTTC
CDR3 protein: CAISTAYNEQFF

clone size: NA
V gene: TRBV7-2
D gene: NA
J gene: TRBJ2-1
CDR3 length: 16
CDR3 DNA: TGTGCCAGCAGCTTAAACCTAGCCTCCATGGTGAATGAGCAGTTCTTC
CDR3 protein: CASSLNLASMVNEQFF

clone size: NA
V gene: TRBV5-1
D gene: NA
J gene: TRBJ2-5
CDR3 length: 14
CDR3 DNA: TGCGCCAGCAGCTTGGAGGGGCGGCGGGAGACCCAGTACTTC
CDR3 protein: CASSLEGRRETQYF

clone size: NA
V gene: TRBV12-2
D gene: NA
J gene: TRBJ1-5
CDR3 length: 22
CDR3 DNA: TGTGCAAGTCGCTTAGGTTATCAACGGGTCGGGGAGGGGTTATATAGCAATCAGCCCCAGCATTTT
CDR3 protein: CASRLGYQRVGEGLYSNQPQHF

clone size: once
V gene: TRBV10-2
D gene: NA
J gene: TRBJ2-2
CDR3 length: 16
CDR3 DNA: TGCGCCAGCAGTGAGTATGACAAGTGGACCACCGGGGAGCTGTTTTTT
CDR3 protein: CASSEYDKWTTGELFF

clone size: NA
V gene: TRBV6-4
D gene: NA
J gene: TRBJ1-5
CDR3 length: 15
CDR3 DNA: TGTGCCAGCAGTGACTCTGGTAGGATAATTCAGCCCCAGCATTTT
CDR3 protein: CASSDSGRIIQPQHF

clone size: NA
V gene: TRBV28
D gene: NA
J gene: TRBJ1-3
CDR3 length: 14
CDR3 DNA: TGTGCCAGCAGCGAGGGGGGGGGAGGAAACACCATATATTTT
CDR3 protein: CASSEGGGGNTIYF

clone size: once
V gene: TRBV18
D gene: NA
J gene: TRBJ1-1
CDR3 length: 14
CDR3 DNA: TGTGCCAGCTCACCACTGGACACGAACACTGAAGCTTTCTTT
CDR3 protein: CASSPLDTNTEAFF

clone size: NA
V gene: TRBV28
D gene: TRBD2
J gene: TRBJ2-7
CDR3 length: 15
CDR3 DNA: TGTGCCAGCAGTTACGGACTAGCGACCTCCTACGAGCAGTACTTC
CDR3 protein: CASSYGLATSYEQYF

clone size: NA
V gene: TRBV28
D gene: TRBD2
J gene: TRBJ2-7
CDR3 length: 14
CDR3 DNA: TGTGCCAGTACATCTAGCGGGCCGCGCTACGAGCAGTACTTC
CDR3 protein: CASTSSGPRYEQYF

clone size: NA
V gene: TRBV5-1
D gene: NA
J gene: TRBJ2-3
CDR3 length: 17
CDR3 DNA: TGCGCCAGCAGCTTGGGGTCAGGGCGGACTAGCACAGATACGCAGTATTTT
CDR3 protein: CASSLGSGRTSTDTQYF

clone size: NA
V gene: TRBV6-5
D gene: TRBD1
J gene: TRBJ2-7
CDR3 length: 15
CDR3 DNA: TGTGCCAGCAGCCCCCGAGCAGGGGGCTGGTACGAGCAGTACTTC
CDR3 protein: CASSPRAGGWYEQYF

clone size: NA
V gene: TRBV7-2
D gene: NA
J gene: TRBJ2-1
CDR3 length: 15
CDR3 DNA: TGTGCCAGCAGCTTACTGGGAGCTCGCTACAATGAGCAGTTCTTC
CDR3 protein: CASSLLGARYNEQFF

clone size: NA
V gene: TRBV6-5
D gene: NA
J gene: TRBJ1-1
CDR3 length: 14
CDR3 DNA: TGTGCCAGCAGTTACCGGAGGGGGGCCACTGAAGCTTTCTTT
CDR3 protein: CASSYRRGATEAFF

clone size: NA
V gene: TRBV11-2
D gene: NA
J gene: TRBJ2-5
CDR3 length: 13
CDR3 DNA: TGTGCCAGCAGCCTCGGGCTTGGGGAGACCCAGTACTTC
CDR3 protein: CASSLGLGETQYF

clone size: NA
V gene: TRBV6-5
D gene: NA
J gene: TRBJ2-5
CDR3 length: 13
CDR3 DNA: TGTGCCAGCAGTTACTCGGTAGAAGAGACCCAGTACTTC
CDR3 protein: CASSYSVEETQYF

clone size: NA
V gene: TRBV15
D gene: NA
J gene: TRBJ2-1
CDR3 length: 15
CDR3 DNA: TGTGCCACCAGCAGAGTGAGCCGGGGCGGGAATGAGCAGTTCTTC
CDR3 protein: CATSRVSRGGNEQFF

clone size: NA
V gene: TRBV7-8
D gene: NA
J gene: TRBJ2-1
CDR3 length: 15
CDR3 DNA: TGTGCCAGCAGCCCTCTCGGGGAGCCCTACAATGAGCAGTTCTTC
CDR3 protein: CASSPLGEPYNEQFF

clone size: NA
V gene: TRBV7-8
D gene: NA
J gene: TRBJ2-1
CDR3 length: 17
CDR3 DNA: TGTGCCAGCAGCTTAGTGGGGACACGTATGAACTACAATGAGCAGTTCTTC
CDR3 protein: CASSLVGTRMNYNEQFF

clone size: NA
V gene: TRBV19
D gene: NA
J gene: TRBJ1-1
CDR3 length: 13
CDR3 DNA: TGTGCCAGTAGTTTCCCCCCCAACTCTGAAGCTTTCTTT
CDR3 protein: CASSFPPNSEAFF

clone size: once
V gene: TRBV18
D gene: TRBD1
J gene: TRBJ2-7
CDR3 length: 13
CDR3 DNA: TGTGCCAGCTCCCCCGGGACAGGATACGAGCAGTACTTC
CDR3 protein: CASSPGTGYEQYF

clone size: once
V gene: TRBV11-2
D gene: NA
J gene: TRBJ2-7
CDR3 length: 13
CDR3 DNA: TGTGCCAGCAGCTTAGGTCCCTTCTACGAGCAGTACTTC
CDR3 protein: CASSLGPFYEQYF

clone size: NA
V gene: TRBV10-1
D gene: NA
J gene: TRBJ2-5
CDR3 length: 16
CDR3 DNA: TGCGCCAGCAGTGAGTCCAGGACCGCCCGAGGGGAGACCCAGTACTTC
CDR3 protein: CASSESRTARGETQYF

clone size: NA
V gene: TRBV14
D gene: NA
J gene: TRBJ2-3
CDR3 length: 13
CDR3 DNA: TGTGCCAGCAGCCAAGCCCGGGACGGTACGCAGTATTTT
CDR3 protein: CASSQARDGTQYF

clone size: NA
V gene: TRBV7-9
D gene: NA
J gene: TRBJ1-1
CDR3 length: 13
CDR3 DNA: TGTGCCAGCAATGCTCTTGAGGGTTCCGGGGCTTTCTTT
CDR3 protein: CASNALEGSGAFF

clone size: NA
V gene: TRBV11-2
D gene: NA
J gene: TRBJ2-1
CDR3 length: 15
CDR3 DNA: TGTGCCAGCAGTAGGGGGGGGGACGCCTACAATGAGCAGTTCTTC
CDR3 protein: CASSRGGDAYNEQFF